Below, 25 T cell receptor beta chains from the same sample are listed, as sequenced in a study of cytomegalovirus exposure and HLA in healthy donors. Using immunoSEQ multiplex PCR, the repertoire was profiled, and TCRdb retains in-frame clones only, with some absent. The sample contains over 130,000 clones, 85% to 90% of which appear only once. What was sequenced was PBMCs. Source of these receptors: a man in his late teens or twenties in good health and CMV-seropositive.

This clone was recorded only once. The chain employs TRBV7-6 and TRBJ2-2; 14 bases align to TRBD2. The CDR3 extends over 15 amino acids. Per germline, CDR1 SGHVS and CDR2 FNYEAQ. The trim removed 3 bases at V and 8 bases at J, leaving 2 bases unmatched. Here the CDR3 DNA reads TGTGCCAGCAGCTTCGGGACTAGCGGGAGTGGGGAGCTGTTTTTT. This encodes CASSFGTSGSGELFF.

The rearrangement links TRBV9 to TRBJ1-6; D remains unclear. Trimming took 1 base from V and 6 from J, leaving 11 bases between them. Germline CDR1 reads SGDLS; CDR2 reads YYNGEE. The CDR3 sequence is 15 residues long. The chain's CDR3 is CASSVTARTNSPLHF. For the CDR3, the DNA is TGTGCCAGCAGCGTAACCGCTAGAACTAATTCACCCCTCCACTTT.

The CDR3 loop is CAWSAHRASYEQYF. The CDR3 nucleotides read TGTGCCTGGAGTGCCCACAGGGCTTCCTACGAGCAGTACTTC. The rearrangement joins TRBV30 to TRBJ2-7; tentative D call: TRBD1 (6 bases). Trimming removed 1 base from V and 1 base from J, with 11 bases in between. This CDR3 is 14 amino acids long. Germline V gene lookup returns CDR1 GTSNPN and CDR2 SVGIG (reference sequence).

V usage is TRBV2 and J usage is TRBJ2-7, with D hard to call. CDR1 and CDR2 from the germline V gene are SNHLY and FYNNEI. The CDR3 length is 16 residues. Trimming removed 6 bases from V and 6 bases from J, with 24 bases in between. The CDR3 DNA is TGTGCCAGCAGAGGCCCCCGGCCAGACTTGACTCTCGAGCAGTACTTC. Protein sequence: CASRGPRPDLTLEQYF.

This clone was detected once. The chain combines TRBV19 with TRBJ2-7, with D uncertain. This CDR3 has 13 residues. Germline V CDR1 and CDR2: LNHDA, SQIVND (reference sequence). Trimming shortened V by 11 bases and J by 0 bases, and 14 bases separated the two germline ends. The CDR3 nucleotides read TGTGCCGGAGAAGAAGACCGCTCCTACGAGCAGTACTTC. Translation gives CAGEEDRSYEQYF. Together with reference TRBV19 and TRBJ2-7, the CDR3 gives the full variable domain: DGGITQSPKYLFRKEGQNVTLSCEQNLNHDAMYWYRQDPGQGLRLIYYSQIVNDFQKGDIAEGYSVSREKKESFPLTVTSAQKNPTAFYLCAGEEDRSYEQYFGPGTRLTVT.

The V gene is TRBV6-5, the J gene TRBJ2-7; possible D gene TRBD2, 6 bases. Germline values: CDR1 MNHEY, CDR2 SVGAGI. There are 12 residues in the CDR3. The V gene lost 7 bases and the J gene lost 7 bases, with 14 bases spanning the gap. Here the CDR3 reads CASTGLGGEQYF. The CDR3 bases are TGTGCCAGCACTGGCCTGGGGGGAGAGCAGTACTTC.

This clone showed up just once. The V and J genes are TRBV6-5 and TRBJ1-1, with D maybe TRBD1 (5 bases). The V end lost 2 bases, the J end lost 7 bases, and 14 bases lay between the germline ends. The germline CDR1 and CDR2 sequences are MNHEY and SVGAGI. CDR3 length: 14 amino acids. DNA for the CDR3: TGTGCCAGCAGTTACCGCTGGGGTCAGGGTGAAGCTTTCTTT. Protein product: CASSYRWGQGEAFF.

A remark on this clone: The sample carries other DNA sequences with the same CDR3. The J gene is TRBJ2-5, the V gene TRBV19; the D gene is possibly TRBD2 (5 bases). The germline V gene has CDR1 LNHDA and CDR2 SQIVND (reference sequence). The CDR3 sequence is 13 residues long. With 2 bases removed from V and 1 base from J, the gap between germline ends came to 5 bases. Written as DNA, the CDR3 is TGTGCCAGTAGTATACGGGGCCAAGAGACCCAGTACTTC. Translation: CASSIRGQETQYF.

This clone was picked up a small number of times. The V call is TRBV28, the J call TRBJ1-2; D is perhaps TRBD1 (5 bases). Germline CDR1 is MDHEN and CDR2 is SYDVKM. Trimming shortened V by 7 bases and J by 3 bases, and 18 bases separated the two germline ends. The CDR3 spans 15 residues. The CDR3 DNA reads TGTGCCAGCACCCCAACGGGTCGGGGGGACTATGGCTACACCTTC. Encoded protein: CASTPTGRGDYGYTF.

V and J are TRBV11-3 and TRBJ2-1; D remains ambiguous. Germline V lookup: CDR1 SGHNT, CDR2 YENEEA. This CDR3 has 13 residues. V was shortened by 0 bases and J by 7 bases, with 7 bases between the two germline ends. CDR3 sequence (DNA): TGTGCCAGCAGCTTAGATCTACAGAATGAGCAGTTCTTC. This encodes CASSLDLQNEQFF.

In this sample, this clone turned up once. CDR3 DNA: TGTGCCAGCAGCTTAACCCGGGGAGAGACCCAGTACTTC. This encodes CASSLTRGETQYF. This rearrangement joins TRBV5-4 to TRBJ2-5; D may be TRBD2 (5 bases). The germline V and J ends were trimmed by 2 bases and 4 bases, with 9 bases remaining between them. CDR3 length: 13 amino acids. In germline, CDR1 is SGHNT, CDR2 YYREEE (reference sequence).

The chain couples TRBV10-1 to TRBJ2-1; 8 bases match TRBD2. Germline assignment: CDR1 WNHNN and CDR2 SYGVQD (reference sequence). The V and J ends lost 8 bases and 5 bases, in that order; junction bases with no gene match: 14. The CDR3 spans 16 residues. CDR3 amino acids: CASGTRNVRADNEQFF. The CDR3 DNA is TGCGCCAGCGGGACTAGGAACGTCCGGGCTGACAATGAGCAGTTCTTC.

This rearrangement joins TRBV5-5 to TRBJ1-5, with D unclear. Trimming pared 0 bases from V and 0 bases from J, leaving 13 bases between. The CDR3 runs to 17 residues. Germline V gene data show CDR1 as SGHKS and CDR2 as YYEKEE (reference sequence). CDR3 loop: CASSLDLQEYSNQPQHF. CDR3 nucleotides: TGTGCCAGCAGCTTGGACCTCCAAGAGTATAGCAATCAGCCCCAGCATTTT.

This chain joins TRBV5-1 and TRBJ1-1, with TRBD1 identical over 7 bases. V was pared by 4 bases and J by 1 base, with 4 bases of the junction left unmatched. Germline CDR1 and CDR2: SGHRS and YFSETQ. The CDR3 sequence is 14 residues long. CDR3 in amino acids: CASSPDRENTEAFF. For the CDR3, the DNA is TGCGCCAGCAGCCCTGACAGGGAGAACACTGAAGCTTTCTTT.

The chain joins TRBV11-3 to TRBJ1-1; D remains ambiguous. The length of the CDR3 is 12 residues. The germline CDR1 and CDR2 sequences are SGHNT and YENEEA. V was pared by 3 bases and J by 5 bases, with 7 bases between. The CDR3 DNA reads as TGTGCCAGCAGCTTCGTTGAGACTGAAGCTTTCTTT. Protein product: CASSFVETEAFF.

The chain recombines TRBV15 with TRBJ1-5; a possible D gene is TRBD1 (6 bases). Germline CDR1 is LNHNV and CDR2 is YYDKDF (reference sequence). This CDR3 comprises 15 residues. V was shortened by 4 bases and J by 0 bases, with 10 bases between the two germline ends. CDR3 nucleotide sequence: TGTGCCACCAGCAAAGCGGACAGTAGCAATCAGCCCCAGCATTTT. Its translation is CATSKADSSNQPQHF.

The chain carries TRBV11-3 and TRBJ2-2; 14 bases map to TRBD2. Per germline, CDR1 SGHNT and CDR2 YENEEA. V was clipped by 5 bases and J by 2 bases; unmatched bases: 10. This CDR3 region has 19 residues. CDR3 DNA sequence: TGTGCCAGCAGCCCCAGGCTGGGACTAGCGGGAGATAACACCGGGGAGCTGTTTTTT. Its translation is CASSPRLGLAGDNTGELFF.

V usage is TRBV27 and J usage is TRBJ2-7; D possibly corresponds to TRBD1 (6 bases). The CDR3 is 14 residues long. The V end was cut by 2 bases, the J end by 2 bases, with 10 bases between. CDR1 and CDR2 (germline): MNHEY, SMNVEV (reference sequence). CDR3 DNA sequence: TGTGCCAGCAGTTTAAGGGGGATCACCTACGAGCAGTACTTC. It codes for CASSLRGITYEQYF.

The gene calls are TRBV15 and TRBJ2-1, with D possibly being TRBD2 (6 bases). The ends were cut back, 0 bases at V and 6 bases at J, with 12 bases in the middle. The germline V gene encodes CDR1 LNHNV and CDR2 YYDKDF (reference sequence). The CDR3 length is 15 residues. The CDR3 sequence: CATSRERGTANEQFF. CDR3 in DNA: TGTGCCACCAGCAGAGAGCGGGGTACTGCCAATGAGCAGTTCTTC.

For this clone: At one boundary the junction diverges from the germline segment, which might be a read error. This chain connects TRBV14 to TRBJ2-7; 13 bases fit TRBD2. Germline V CDR1 and CDR2: SGHDN, FVKESK. The CDR3 consists of 15 residues. CDR3 sequence (DNA): TGTGCCAGCAGCCCTCTGGGACTAGCGGGATCCTGGGGGGTCTTC. This codes for CASSPLGLAGSWGVF.

The chain carries TRBV5-4 and TRBJ1-2, with D unclear. The CDR3 has 15 residues. Trimming shortened V by 3 bases and J by 6 bases, and 18 bases separated the two germline ends. Germline CDR1 SGHNT, CDR2 YYREEE (reference sequence). DNA of the CDR3: TGTGCCAGCAGCTGGTCCACAGCACCCTATGATGGCTACACCTTC. Protein: CASSWSTAPYDGYTF.

This sequence joins TRBV15 and TRBJ2-7; D possibly corresponds to TRBD1 (5 bases). This CDR3 spans 13 amino acids. Between the trimmed V and J ends, which lost 3 bases and 3 bases, there was a span of 9 bases. Germline V gene lookup returns CDR1 LNHNV and CDR2 YYDKDF (reference sequence). The CDR3 DNA is TGTGCCACCAGCAGGACAGTGAACTACGAGCAGTACTTC. Translated: CATSRTVNYEQYF.

V usage is TRBV5-1 and J usage is TRBJ2-5, with 7 bases fitting TRBD1. The CDR3 runs to 17 residues. V lost 4 bases and J lost 5; bases outside the gene matches: 17. Germline values: CDR1 SGHRS, CDR2 YFSETQ. DNA for the CDR3: TGCGCCAGCAGCCCCCCCTTGGCAGGGGGTGGTTTGGAGACCCAGTACTTC. This codes for CASSPPLAGGGLETQYF. Full variable domain (remainder filled in from reference TRBV5-1 and TRBJ2-5): KAGVTQTPRYLIKTRGQQVTLSCSPISGHRSVSWYQQTPGQGLQFLFEYFSETQRNKGNFPGRFSGRQFSNSRSEMNVSTLELGDSALYLCASSPPLAGGGLETQYFGPGTRLLVL.

J is TRBJ1-1 and V is TRBV6-5; D might be TRBD1 (5 bases). CDR3 length: 14 amino acids. Trimming removed 8 bases from V and 1 base from J, with 14 bases in between. Germline-derived CDR1 and CDR2 are MNHEY and SVGAGI. CDR3 loop: CASGSRQTNTEAFF. The DNA of the CDR3 is TGTGCCAGCGGAAGCCGACAGACGAACACTGAAGCTTTCTTT.

This clone was counted a few times. The sample contains more than one DNA sequence encoding this CDR3. V usage is TRBV30 and J usage is TRBJ2-2; D not certain. Per germline, CDR1 GTSNPN and CDR2 SVGIG (reference sequence). This CDR3 is 13 amino acids long. V lost 0 bases to trimming and J lost 1 base, with 3 bases between them. This CDR3 reads CAWSVLNTGELFF. In DNA form, the CDR3 reads TGTGCCTGGAGTGTACTGAACACCGGGGAGCTGTTTTTT.